These 7 T cell receptor beta chains were all obtained from the same sample, sequenced in a study of OX40 agonist ivuxolimab in advanced cancers. The repertoire was sequenced with immunoSEQ multiplex PCR; TCRdb's copy has only in-frame clones and lacks some. The profile shows about 64,000 clones, 80% to 85% of them singletons. Here the sequenced sample was CD4+ or CD8+ T cells sorted from blood, taken in a trial of the OX40 agonist ivuxolimab. The receptors stem from an adult with an advanced solid tumor such as melanoma, head and neck, liver or kidney cancer.

The chain employs TRBV7-8 and TRBJ2-4, with 8 bases aligning to TRBD2. The CDR3 sequence is 14 residues long. Germline lookup yields CDR1 SGHVS and CDR2 FQNEAQ. After removal of 3 bases from V and 8 bases from J, the junction contained 6 bases not matched to a gene. The CDR3 is CASSLTSVSDIQYF. The CDR3 nucleotides are TGTGCCAGCAGCTTGACTAGCGTGTCAGACATTCAGTACTTC.

The chain links TRBV14 to TRBJ2-5; 8 nucleotides align to TRBD1. Germline assignment: CDR1 SGHDN and CDR2 FVKESK. The CDR3 spans 13 residues. The ends lost 5 bases at V and 4 bases at J; junction bases unmatched: 3. The CDR3 here is CASSFGQGETQYF. The CDR3 DNA reads as TGTGCCAGCAGCTTCGGACAGGGAGAGACCCAGTACTTC.

V and J are TRBV4-2 and TRBJ1-4; 9 positions agree with TRBD1. This CDR3 spans 15 amino acids. The V and J ends lost 4 bases and 7 bases, in that order; junction bases with no gene match: 7. Germline V lookup: CDR1 LGHNA, CDR2 YNFKEQ. This CDR3 reads CASSPETGGFEKLFF. CDR3 bases: TGTGCCAGCAGCCCAGAGACAGGGGGTTTTGAAAAACTGTTTTTT.

This clone was detected a few times. The genes are TRBV6-7 and TRBJ1-3, with 7 bases fitting TRBD1. TRBV6-7 is placed among ORFs of uncertain function. This CDR3 contains 15 residues. J lost 2 bases, V lost 0 bases, and 1 base had no gene match. The CDR3 DNA reads TGTGCCAGCAGTTACTCGGGGACAGCTGGAAACACCATATATTTT. It translates to CASSYSGTAGNTIYF.

This clone has just one count. V is TRBV9 and J is TRBJ2-3, with D tentatively TRBD2 (6 bases). V was shortened by 4 bases and J by 1 base, with 10 bases between the two germline ends. The CDR3 has 14 residues. Germline assignment: CDR1 SGDLS and CDR2 YYNGEE. CDR3 in DNA: TGTGCCAGCAGCTCCACGGGGGGCACAGATACGCAGTATTTT. Translation: CASSSTGGTDTQYF.

This clone was recorded a few times. CDR3 coding DNA: TGTGCCAGCAGCCAAGCCACGGCAAGGCGGGGGGCCGAGGACGTGATGAATGAGCAGTTCTTC. Translation gives CASSQATARRGAEDVMNEQFF. The chain uses TRBV4-2 and TRBJ2-1; TRBD2 matches at 8 bases. V dropped 1 base and J dropped 7; count of bases not matched to a gene: 24. The V gene's germline CDR1 is LGHNA and CDR2 YNFKEQ. The CDR3 is 21 amino acids.

This rearrangement joins TRBV19 to TRBJ1-1, with TRBD1 identical over 8 bases. The CDR3 length is 18 residues. After removal of 5 bases from V and 0 bases from J, the junction contained 14 bases not matched to a gene. Germline CDR1 and CDR2: LNHDA and SQIVND (reference sequence). CDR3 residues: CASSPVQGASLMNTEAFF. The CDR3 DNA is TGTGCCAGTAGTCCAGTCCAGGGGGCCTCTCTGATGAACACTGAAGCTTTCTTT.